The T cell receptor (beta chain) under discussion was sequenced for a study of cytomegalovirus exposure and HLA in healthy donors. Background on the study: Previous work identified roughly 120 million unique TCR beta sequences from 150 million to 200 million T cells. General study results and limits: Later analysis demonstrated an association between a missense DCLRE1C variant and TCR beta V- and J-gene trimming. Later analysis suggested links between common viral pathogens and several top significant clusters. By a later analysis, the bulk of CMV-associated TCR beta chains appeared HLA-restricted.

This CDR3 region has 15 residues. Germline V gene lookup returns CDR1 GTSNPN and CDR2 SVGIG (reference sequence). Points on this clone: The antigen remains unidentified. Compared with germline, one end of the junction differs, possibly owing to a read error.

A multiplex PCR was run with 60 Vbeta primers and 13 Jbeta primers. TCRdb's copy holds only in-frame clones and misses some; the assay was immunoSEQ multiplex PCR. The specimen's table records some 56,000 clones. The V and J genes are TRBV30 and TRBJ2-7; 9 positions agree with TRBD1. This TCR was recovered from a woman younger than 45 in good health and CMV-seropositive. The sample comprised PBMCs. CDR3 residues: CAGSNDRGGSYEQYF. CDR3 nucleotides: TGTGCCGGGAGTAACGACAGGGGGGGCTCCTACGAGCAGTACTTC.